This T cell receptor (beta chain) appears in the sequencing data of a study of OX40 agonist ivuxolimab in advanced cancers. Concerning the study at large: Ivuxolimab, which targeted the costimulatory receptor OX40 (CD134), was an agonistic, fully human IgG2 monoclonal antibody. Of the roughly 50 dose-escalation patients, hepatocellular carcinoma was present in around 19, melanoma in approximately 15, renal cell carcinoma in 9 and head and neck cancer in 9. The point of sequencing TCRbeta in the periphery was to test whether ivuxolimab changed TCR sequence diversity and drove clonal T-cell expansion. Partial responses were achieved by three dose-escalation patients, of whom one had hepatocellular carcinoma and two had cutaneous melanoma. The monotherapy dose-escalation portion (N ≈ 57 patients) of the phase I ivuxolimab trial is reported in the paper. In the dose-escalation cohort, 70% to 85% of patients were male, and the mean age was approximately 60 years, with a range of roughly 23 to 85. Intravenous ivuxolimab was administered to patients every 2 weeks at six dose levels: 0.01, 0.1, 0.3, 1.5, 3 and 10 mg/kg. Prior anti-PD-1, anti-PD-L1 or anti-CTLA-4 therapy was permitted, and checkpoint inhibitors had been received by roughly two fifths of dose-escalation patients. Study-wide conclusions, independent of this receptor: At doses of 0.1 to 3.0 mg/kg, clonal expansion of both CD4+ and CD8+ blood T cells was observed from baseline to week 6. The antigen specificity of the peripheral T cells that underwent clonal expansion was not determined. Low levels of normalized T-cell clonal expansion were also seen in some patients who did not respond. After ivuxolimab, CD8+ T cells had more expanded clones than CD4+ T cells on average. In the 0.1-3.0 mg/kg groups, partial responders were among the patients with the lowest normalized peripheral clonal expansion, particularly in CD8+ T cells.

To sequence the TCRbeta CDR3 region, genomic DNA was isolated from the sorted cells. The immunoSEQ Assay was used to sequence the TCRbeta CDR3 regions. The table was pulled from immuneACCESS by TCRdb, which kept in-frame rearrangements only. Such tables lose some clones; where checked, under half of the loss comes from unresolved V genes, and the rest has no known cause. Counted in this sample were tens of thousands of clones; around 89% of them appeared once. 9.5% to 13% of the sample is held by the ten biggest clonotypes. The trial excluded patients who had a history of autoimmune disease or who were on systemic immunosuppression. In every dose cohort, peripheral blood was drawn for TCR sequencing at baseline, cycle 4 day 1, and cycle 7 day 1. Samples came from an open-label, multicenter, first-in-human phase I dose-escalation trial of ivuxolimab. Adults with locally advanced or metastatic head and neck squamous cell, hepatocellular, melanoma or renal cell carcinoma were enrolled in the trial. Before TCR sequencing, CD4+ T cells and CD8+ T cells were sorted from peripheral blood as separate populations.

In the case of this clone: Its antigen specificity is not known. No base-level quality is on record; no much larger clone is a single base apart.

V and J are trimmed by 1 base and 4 bases, and the gene matches miss 9 bases of the junction. The cysteine opens and the phenylalanine closes a CDR3 of 17 amino acids. The CDR3 DNA has 51 bases and is translated from base 1. CDR1 and CDR2 were assigned from the germline V gene as MNHNS and SASEGT. The sample consisted of CD4+ or CD8+ T cells sorted from blood, taken in a trial of the OX40 agonist ivuxolimab. The source of this sequence is an adult with an advanced solid tumor such as melanoma, head and neck, liver or kidney cancer. In this chain, TRBV6-1 is recombined with TRBJ2-1; the central 8 bases match TRBD1. The CDR3 amino acid sequence is: CASSEEGGQGLYNEQFF. The nucleotide sequence is TGTGCCAGCAGTGAAGAAGGTGGACAGGGACTTTACAATGAGCAGTTCTTC.